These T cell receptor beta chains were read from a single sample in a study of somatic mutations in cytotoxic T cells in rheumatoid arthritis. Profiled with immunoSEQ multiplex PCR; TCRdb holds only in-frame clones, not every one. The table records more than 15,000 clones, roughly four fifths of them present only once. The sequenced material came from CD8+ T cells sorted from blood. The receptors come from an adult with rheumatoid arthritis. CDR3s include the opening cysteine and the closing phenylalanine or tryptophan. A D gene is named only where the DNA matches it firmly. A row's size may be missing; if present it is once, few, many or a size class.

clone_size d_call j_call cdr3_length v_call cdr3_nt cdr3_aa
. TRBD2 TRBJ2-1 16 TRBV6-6 TGTGCCAGCAGTTACGGACTAGCGGGAGACTACAATGAGCAGTTCTTC CASSYGLAGDYNEQFF
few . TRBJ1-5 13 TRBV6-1 TGTGCCAGCAGTATACAGGGTACCCAGCCCCAGCATTTT CASSIQGTQPQHF
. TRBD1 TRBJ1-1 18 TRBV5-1 TGCGCCAGCAGACCAACCGGGACAGGGATACTTGGGAACACTGAAGCTTTCTTT CASRPTGTGILGNTEAFF
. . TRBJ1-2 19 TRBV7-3 TGTGCCAGCAGCCCTAACGCAATGGCCACAGGGATCGGACCCGATGGCTACACCTTC CASSPNAMATGIGPDGYTF
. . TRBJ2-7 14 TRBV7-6 TGTGCCAGCAGCTCCCCCTTTGGGCGGAACGAGCAGTACTTC CASSSPFGRNEQYF
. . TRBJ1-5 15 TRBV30 TGTGCCTGGAGCCTCCGGGGGGTTAGCAATCAGCCCCAGCATTTT CAWSLRGVSNQPQHF
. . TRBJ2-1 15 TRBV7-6 TGTGCCAGCAGCTATTCTACGGGACATGGAAATGAGCAGTTCTTC CASSYSTGHGNEQFF
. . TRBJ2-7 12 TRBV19 TGTGCCAGTAGTATTGGCCAGGGCGAGCAGTACTTC CASSIGQGEQYF
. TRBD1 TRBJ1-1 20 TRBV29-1 TGCAGCGTTGAATATGTGCACGGGACAGGGGCCGGGGGCATGAACACTGAAGCTTTCTTT CSVEYVHGTGAGGMNTEAFF
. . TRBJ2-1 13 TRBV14 TGTGCCAGCAGCCTCCTAGGCTACAATGAGCAGTTCTTC CASSLLGYNEQFF
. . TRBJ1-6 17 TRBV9 TGTGCCAGCAGCCCCGGGGGCGGCAGCGCCTATAATTCACCCCTCCACTTT CASSPGGGSAYNSPLHF
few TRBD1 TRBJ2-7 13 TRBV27 TGTGCCAGCTCCCCGGGACAGCTCTACGAGCAGTACTTC CASSPGQLYEQYF
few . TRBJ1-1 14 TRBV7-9 TGTGCCAGCAGCTTAGGATACGAGGTTGGTGAAGCTTTCTTT CASSLGYEVGEAFF
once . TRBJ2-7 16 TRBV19 TGTGCCAGTAGTATAGCTCTACAGGTTCTGGCCCGGGAGCAGTACTTC CASSIALQVLAREQYF
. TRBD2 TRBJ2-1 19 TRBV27 TGTGCCAGCAGTTTCATACACGGAGGGATGCTAGCGGGACTGAATGAGCAGTTCTTC CASSFIHGGMLAGLNEQFF
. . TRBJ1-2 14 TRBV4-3 TGCGCCAGCAGCCAAGTCCTGGCCACGTATGGCTACACCTTC CASSQVLATYGYTF
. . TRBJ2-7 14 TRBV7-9 TGTGCCAGCAGCCAGCCGGGCCGGCTTGTCGAGCAGTACTTC CASSQPGRLVEQYF
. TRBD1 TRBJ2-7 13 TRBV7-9 TGTGCCAGTAGGGGGACAGTCTCCTACGAGCAGTACTTC CASRGTVSYEQYF
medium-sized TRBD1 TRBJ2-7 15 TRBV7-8 TGTGCCAGCAGCTTACACAGGGGGCCATCCTACGAGCAGTACTTC CASSLHRGPSYEQYF
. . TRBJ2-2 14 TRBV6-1 TGTGCCAGCAGTGAACGGACGGAGACCGGGGAGCTGTTTTTT CASSERTETGELFF
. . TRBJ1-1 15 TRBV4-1 TGCGCCAGCAGCCAGGAGCGGGGGGCGGCCACTGAAGCTTTCTTT CASSQERGAATEAFF
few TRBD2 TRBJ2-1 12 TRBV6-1 TGTGCCAGCTGGGGACTAGCCCATGAGCAGTTCTTC CASWGLAHEQFF
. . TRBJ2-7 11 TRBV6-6 TGTGCCAGCGCGGCGTCCTACGAGCAGTACTTC CASAASYEQYF
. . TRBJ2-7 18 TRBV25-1 TGTGCCAGCAGTGAAGACCGCGCAGGGGAACTCACATTCTACGAGCAGTACTTC CASSEDRAGELTFYEQYF